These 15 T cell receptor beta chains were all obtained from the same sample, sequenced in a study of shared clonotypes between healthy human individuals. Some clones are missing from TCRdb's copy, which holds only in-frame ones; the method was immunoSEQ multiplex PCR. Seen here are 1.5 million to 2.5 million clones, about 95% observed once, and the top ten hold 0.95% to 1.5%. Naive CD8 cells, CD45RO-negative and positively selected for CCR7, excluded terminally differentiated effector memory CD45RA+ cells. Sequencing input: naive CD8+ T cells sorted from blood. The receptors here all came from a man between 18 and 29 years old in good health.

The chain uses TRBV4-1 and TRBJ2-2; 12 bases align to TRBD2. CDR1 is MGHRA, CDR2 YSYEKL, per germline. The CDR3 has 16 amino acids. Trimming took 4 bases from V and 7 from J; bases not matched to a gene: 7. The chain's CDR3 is CASSLPSGGASGELFF. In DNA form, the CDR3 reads TGCGCCAGCAGCCTTCCTAGCGGGGGGGCTAGCGGGGAGCTGTTTTTT.

The CDR3 nucleotides are TGTGCCAGCAGTCCGAAAACAGGGGTTGCCGGGGAGCTGTTTTTT. Protein product: CASSPKTGVAGELFF. J is TRBJ2-2 and V is TRBV2, with TRBD1 matching 7 bases. V gave up 5 bases and J gave up 6 bases; unmatched junction bases: 9. From germline, CDR1 is SNHLY and CDR2 FYNNEI. The CDR3 has 15 residues.

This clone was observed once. This chain's CDR3 is CSVARTGGNGNTEAFF. The CDR3 coding sequence is TGCAGCGTTGCCAGGACAGGGGGCAACGGAAACACTGAAGCTTTCTTT. The chain joins TRBV29-1 to TRBJ1-1, with TRBD1 matching 11 bases. Per the germline V gene, CDR1 is SQVTM and CDR2 is ANQGSEA. The CDR3 extends over 16 amino acids. V trimming: 4 bases; J trimming: 2 bases; junction bases outside the gene matches: 9.

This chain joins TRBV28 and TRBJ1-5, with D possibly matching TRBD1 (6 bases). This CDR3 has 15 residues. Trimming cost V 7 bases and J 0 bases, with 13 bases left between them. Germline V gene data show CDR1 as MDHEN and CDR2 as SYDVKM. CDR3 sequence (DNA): TGTGCCAGCATCGTGGACAGTCCTAGCAATCAGCCCCAGCATTTT. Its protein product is CASIVDSPSNQPQHF.

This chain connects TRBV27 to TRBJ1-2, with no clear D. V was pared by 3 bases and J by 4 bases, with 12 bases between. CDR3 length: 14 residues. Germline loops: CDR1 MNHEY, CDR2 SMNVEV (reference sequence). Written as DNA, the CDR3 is TGTGCCAGCAGTTTGATGGGGATCGGCTATGGCTACACCTTC. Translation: CASSLMGIGYGYTF.

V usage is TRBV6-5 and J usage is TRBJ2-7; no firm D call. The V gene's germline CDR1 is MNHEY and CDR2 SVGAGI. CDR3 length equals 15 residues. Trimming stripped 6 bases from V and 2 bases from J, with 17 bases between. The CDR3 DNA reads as TGTGCCAGCAGCACAGACTTCACTTCTGCCTACGAGCAGTACTTC. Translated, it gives CASSTDFTSAYEQYF.

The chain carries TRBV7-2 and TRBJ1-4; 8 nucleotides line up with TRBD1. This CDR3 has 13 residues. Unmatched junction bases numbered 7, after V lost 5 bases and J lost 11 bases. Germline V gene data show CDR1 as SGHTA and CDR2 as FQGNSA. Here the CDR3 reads CASSQTTGGKLFF. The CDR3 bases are TGTGCCAGCAGCCAGACTACAGGGGGGAAACTGTTTTTT.

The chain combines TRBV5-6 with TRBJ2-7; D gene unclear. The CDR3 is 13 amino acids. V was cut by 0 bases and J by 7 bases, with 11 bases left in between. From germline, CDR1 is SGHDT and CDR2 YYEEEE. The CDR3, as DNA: TGTGCCAGCAGCTTGGAAACCGCGGAGGAGCAGTACTTC. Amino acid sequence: CASSLETAEEQYF.

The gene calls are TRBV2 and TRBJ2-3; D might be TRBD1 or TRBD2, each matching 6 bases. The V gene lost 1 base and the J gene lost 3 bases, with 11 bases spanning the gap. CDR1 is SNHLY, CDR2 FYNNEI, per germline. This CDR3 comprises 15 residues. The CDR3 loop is CASSEEGGPTDTQYF. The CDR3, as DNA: TGTGCCAGCAGTGAAGAGGGGGGACCTACAGATACGCAGTATTTT.

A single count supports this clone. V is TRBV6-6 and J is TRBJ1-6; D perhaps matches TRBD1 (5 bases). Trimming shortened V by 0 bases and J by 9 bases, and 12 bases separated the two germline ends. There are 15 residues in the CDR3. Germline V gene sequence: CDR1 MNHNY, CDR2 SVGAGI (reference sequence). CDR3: CASSYSRRDVSPLHF. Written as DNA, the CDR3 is TGTGCCAGCAGTTACTCCCGCAGGGATGTTTCACCCCTCCACTTT.

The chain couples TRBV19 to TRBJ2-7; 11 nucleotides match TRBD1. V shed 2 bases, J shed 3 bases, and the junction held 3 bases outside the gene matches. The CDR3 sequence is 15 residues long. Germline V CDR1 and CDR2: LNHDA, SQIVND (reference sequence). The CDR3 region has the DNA TGTGCCAGTAGTATATCCGGGACAGGGGGCTACGAGCAGTACTTC. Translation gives CASSISGTGGYEQYF.

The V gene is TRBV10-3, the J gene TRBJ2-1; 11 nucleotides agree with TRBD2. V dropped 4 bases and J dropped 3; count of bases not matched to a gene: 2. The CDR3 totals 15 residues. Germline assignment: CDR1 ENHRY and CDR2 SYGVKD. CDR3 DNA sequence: TGTGCCATCAGTGTAGGGACTAGCGGCTACAATGAGCAGTTCTTC. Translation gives CAISVGTSGYNEQFF.

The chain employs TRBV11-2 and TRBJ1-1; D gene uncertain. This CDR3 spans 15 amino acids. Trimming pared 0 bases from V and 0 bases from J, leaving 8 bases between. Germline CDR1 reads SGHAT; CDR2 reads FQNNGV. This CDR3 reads CASSLEEVMNTEAFF. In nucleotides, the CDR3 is TGTGCCAGCAGCTTAGAAGAGGTTATGAACACTGAAGCTTTCTTT.

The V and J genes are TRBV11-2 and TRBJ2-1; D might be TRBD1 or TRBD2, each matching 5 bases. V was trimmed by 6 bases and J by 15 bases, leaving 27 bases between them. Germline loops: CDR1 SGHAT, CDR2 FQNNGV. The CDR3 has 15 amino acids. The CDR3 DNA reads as TGTGCCAGCAGAATCCCCGGGACGGTTCTAGACCACGCGTTCTTC. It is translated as CASRIPGTVLDHAFF.

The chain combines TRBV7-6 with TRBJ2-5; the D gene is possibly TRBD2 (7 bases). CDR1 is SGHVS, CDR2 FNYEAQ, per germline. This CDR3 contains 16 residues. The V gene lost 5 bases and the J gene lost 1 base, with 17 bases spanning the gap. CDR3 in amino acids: CASSPGWGGLQETQYF. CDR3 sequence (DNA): TGTGCCAGCAGCCCCGGTTGGGGGGGGCTCCAAGAGACCCAGTACTTC. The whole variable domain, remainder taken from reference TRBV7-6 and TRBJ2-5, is GAGVSQSPRYKVTKRGQDVALRCDPISGHVSLYWYRQALGQGPEFLTYFNYEAQQDKSGLPNDRFSAERPEGSISTLTIQRTEQRDSAMYRCASSPGWGGLQETQYFGPGTRLLVL.